This entry lists 15 T cell receptor beta chains sequenced from one sample in a study of T cell changes during pregnancy in multiple sclerosis. Sequencing was performed with immunoSEQ multiplex PCR; in TCRdb, only in-frame clones are kept and a portion is missing. The sample yields about 110,000 clones, 80% to 95% seen once. Here the sequenced sample was peripheral blood, taken after pregnancy. Receptors were obtained from a female donor with multiple sclerosis, enrolled in a pregnancy study.

This clone appeared once. This rearrangement joins TRBV7-6 to TRBJ1-1; D is ambiguous. Germline CDR1 reads SGHVS; CDR2 reads FNYEAQ. The ends were cut back, 1 base at V and 6 bases at J, with 12 bases in the middle. The CDR3 sequence is 14 residues long. CDR3 DNA: TGTGCCAGCAGCTTAGTTTCCGGGTTATCTGAAGCTTTCTTT. Protein: CASSLVSGLSEAFF.

The V and J genes are TRBV10-3 and TRBJ2-3; a possible D gene is TRBD2 (5 bases). This CDR3 has 12 amino acids. V dropped 10 bases and J dropped 4 bases, with 12 bases sitting between them. Germline assignment: CDR1 ENHRY and CDR2 SYGVKD. CDR3 sequence reads: CASALSADTQYF. CDR3 DNA: TGTGCCAGCGCGCTTAGCGCAGATACGCAGTATTTT.

This sequence joins TRBV7-6 and TRBJ2-5; TRBD1 agrees at 8 bases. The V gene's germline CDR1 is SGHVS and CDR2 FNYEAQ. This CDR3 contains 15 residues. V lost 4 bases and J lost 4; bases outside the gene matches: 8. For the CDR3, the DNA is TGTGCCAGCAGCTCCCCAGGGGGCGCGGGAGAGACCCAGTACTTC. Translated: CASSSPGGAGETQYF.

This chain connects TRBV19 to TRBJ2-3, with D possibly being TRBD1 (6 bases). The V gene lost 8 bases and the J gene lost 1 base, with 13 bases spanning the gap. Germline-derived CDR1 and CDR2 are LNHDA and SQIVND (reference sequence). The CDR3 runs 14 residues. DNA of the CDR3: TGTGCCAGTCGTCAGGGGTCCGGCACAGATACGCAGTATTTT. It codes for CASRQGSGTDTQYF.

CDR3 residues: CASSVLAGPSYEQYF. CDR3 sequence (DNA): TGTGCCAGCAGCGTCCTAGCGGGGCCCTCCTACGAGCAGTACTTC. This chain joins TRBV9 and TRBJ2-7; 9 bases align to TRBD2. V shed 2 bases, J shed 0 bases, and the junction held 3 bases outside the gene matches. This CDR3 is built from 15 residues. Germline V gene sequence: CDR1 SGDLS, CDR2 YYNGEE.

The rearrangement joins TRBV5-1 to TRBJ1-3; D not certain. The CDR3 extends over 15 amino acids. In germline, CDR1 is SGHRS, CDR2 YFSETQ. Trimming pared 2 bases from V and 1 base from J, leaving 10 bases between. CDR3 DNA sequence: TGCGCCAGCAGCTTTGTGGGAGGTTCTGGAAACACCATATATTTT. Encoded protein: CASSFVGGSGNTIYF.

This chain links TRBV30 with TRBJ1-4; unclear D gene. V lost 3 bases to trimming and J lost 3 bases, with 8 bases between them. The length of the CDR3 is 13 residues. Per germline, CDR1 GTSNPN and CDR2 SVGIG (reference sequence). For the CDR3, the DNA is TGTGCCTGGAGCCAGGATCCTAATGAAAAACTGTTTTTT. This gives the protein CAWSQDPNEKLFF. Drawing the rest from reference TRBV30 and TRBJ1-4, the complete variable domain is SQTIHQWPATLVQPVGSPLSLECTVEGTSNPNLYWYRQAAGRGLQLLFYSVGIGQISSEVPQNLSASRPQDRQFILSSKKLLLSDSGFYLCAWSQDPNEKLFFGSGTQLSVL.

V is TRBV7-2 and J is TRBJ2-1, with D uncertain. V gave up 2 bases and J gave up 8 bases, with 7 bases separating them. CDR3 length equals 12 residues. Germline V gives CDR1 SGHTA, CDR2 FQGNSA. CDR3 loop: CASSLNGDEQFF. For the CDR3, the DNA is TGTGCCAGCAGCTTAAACGGAGATGAGCAGTTCTTC. Full variable domain (outside the CDR3, taken from reference TRBV7-2 and TRBJ2-1): GAGVSQSPSNKVTEKGKDVELRCDPISGHTALYWYRQSLGQGLEFLIYFQGNSAPDKSGLPSDRFSAERTGGSVSTLTIQRTQQEDSAVYLCASSLNGDEQFFGPGTRLTVL.

This clone showed up just once. The chain recombines TRBV9 with TRBJ2-3; 11 positions agree with TRBD2. The CDR3 has 17 residues. Germline V gene data show CDR1 as SGDLS and CDR2 as YYNGEE. Trimming took 0 bases from V and 6 from J; bases not matched to a gene: 9. CDR3: CASSVGTSGSLRDTQYF. The CDR3 DNA reads TGTGCCAGCAGCGTAGGAACTAGCGGGAGCCTTCGGGATACGCAGTATTTT.

The gene calls are TRBV5-1 and TRBJ2-7; TRBD2 matches at 7 bases. Trimming removed 0 bases from V and 3 bases from J; junction bases left unmatched: 3. Germline V gives CDR1 SGHRS, CDR2 YFSETQ. There are 14 residues in the CDR3. The CDR3 region is CASSLAGGSYEQYF. The CDR3, as DNA: TGCGCCAGCAGCTTGGCCGGGGGGAGCTACGAGCAGTACTTC.

Here the CDR3 reads CASSRGGGNTGELFF. DNA for the CDR3: TGTGCCAGCAGCCGAGGAGGGGGCAACACCGGGGAGCTGTTTTTT. The chain joins TRBV28 to TRBJ2-2; a possible D gene is TRBD1 (7 bases). Trimming took 6 bases from V and 2 from J, leaving 13 bases between them. The germline CDR1 and CDR2 sequences are MDHEN and SYDVKM. The CDR3 sequence is 15 residues long.

This clone showed up just once. Sequence at one end of the junction differs from germline and may be a read error. The chain links TRBV6-1 to TRBJ1-2; 9 bases match TRBD1. Per the germline V gene, CDR1 is MNHNS and CDR2 is SASEGT. This CDR3 region has 15 residues. CDR3 nucleotide sequence: TGTGCCAGCAGTGAAGTTGGACAGGGGAACAATGGTTACACCTTC. This encodes CASSEVGQGNNGYTF.

This clone was picked up one time. V is TRBV6-5 and J is TRBJ2-3, with D perhaps matching TRBD2 (6 bases). The CDR3 consists of 14 residues. The V end was cut by 7 bases, the J end by 4 bases, with 15 bases between. Germline V gives CDR1 MNHEY, CDR2 SVGAGI. CDR3 amino acids: CASTIRRAADTQYF. The CDR3 DNA reads TGTGCCAGCACCATAAGGAGGGCCGCAGATACGCAGTATTTT.

The chain couples TRBV7-2 to TRBJ2-2, with 8 bases that match TRBD2. J was trimmed by 2 bases and V by 5 bases; bases with no gene match: 7. This CDR3 comprises 16 residues. Germline CDR1 reads SGHTA; CDR2 reads FQGNSA. This CDR3 reads CASSLLAGKNTGELFF. The CDR3 DNA reads TGTGCCAGCAGCCTTTTAGCGGGGAAAAACACCGGGGAGCTGTTTTTT.

The chain employs TRBV7-8 and TRBJ2-3; TRBD2 agrees at 9 bases. The germline V gene encodes CDR1 SGHVS and CDR2 FQNEAQ. This CDR3 has 18 amino acids. J gave up 2 bases and V 5 bases, and 14 bases lay outside the gene matches. The CDR3 coding sequence is TGTGCCAGCAGCCCGCTGGTGGCGGGGGGGGCCCACACAGATACGCAGTATTTT. It is translated as CASSPLVAGGAHTDTQYF.